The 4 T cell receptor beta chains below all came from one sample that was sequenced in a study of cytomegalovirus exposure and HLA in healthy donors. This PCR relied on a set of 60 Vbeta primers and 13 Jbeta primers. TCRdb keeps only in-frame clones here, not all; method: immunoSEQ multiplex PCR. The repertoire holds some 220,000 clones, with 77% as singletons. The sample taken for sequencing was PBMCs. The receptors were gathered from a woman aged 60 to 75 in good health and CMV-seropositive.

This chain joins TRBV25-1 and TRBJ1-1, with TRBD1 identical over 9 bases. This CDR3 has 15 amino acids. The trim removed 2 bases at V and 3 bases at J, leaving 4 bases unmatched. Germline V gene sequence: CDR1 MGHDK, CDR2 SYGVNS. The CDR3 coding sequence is TGTGCCAGCAGTGAACCTCGGACAGGGGACACTGAAGCTTTCTTT. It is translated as CASSEPRTGDTEAFF.

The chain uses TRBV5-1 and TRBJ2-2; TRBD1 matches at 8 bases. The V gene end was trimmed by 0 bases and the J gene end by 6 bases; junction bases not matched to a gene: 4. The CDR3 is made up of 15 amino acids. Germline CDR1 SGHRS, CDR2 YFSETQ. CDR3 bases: TGCGCCAGCAGCTTGGAGACAGGGGTCGCCGGGGAGCTGTTTTTT. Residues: CASSLETGVAGELFF.

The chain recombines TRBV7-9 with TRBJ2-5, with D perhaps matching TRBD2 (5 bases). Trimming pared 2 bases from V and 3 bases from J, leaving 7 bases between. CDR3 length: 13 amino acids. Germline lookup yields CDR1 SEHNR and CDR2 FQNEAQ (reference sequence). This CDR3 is CASSLNGEETQYF. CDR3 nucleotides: TGTGCCAGCAGCTTAAACGGGGAAGAGACCCAGTACTTC. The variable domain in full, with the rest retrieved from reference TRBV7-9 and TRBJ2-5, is DTGVSQNPRHKITKRGQNVTFRCDPISEHNRLYWYRQTLGQGPEFLTYFQNEAQLEKSRLLSDRFSAERPKGSFSTLEIQRTEQGDSAMYLCASSLNGEETQYFGPGTRLLVL.

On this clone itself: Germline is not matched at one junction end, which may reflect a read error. The CDR3 DNA reads TGTTCCAGCAGCTCTGGGACTGACTTCCCCCCAGGCGAGCAGTTCTTC. This codes for CSSSSGTDFPPGEQFF. This chain uses TRBV7-9 with TRBJ2-1, with a weak D call TRBD2 (6 bases). From germline, CDR1 is SEHNR and CDR2 FQNEAQ (reference sequence). The length of the CDR3 is 16 residues.